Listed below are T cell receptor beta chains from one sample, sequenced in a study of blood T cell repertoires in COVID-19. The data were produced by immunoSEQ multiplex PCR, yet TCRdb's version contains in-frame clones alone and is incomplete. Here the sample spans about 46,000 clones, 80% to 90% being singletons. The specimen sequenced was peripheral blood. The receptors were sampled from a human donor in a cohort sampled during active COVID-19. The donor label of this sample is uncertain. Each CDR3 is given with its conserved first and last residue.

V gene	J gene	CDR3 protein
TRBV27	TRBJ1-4	CASSLSTGLREKLFF
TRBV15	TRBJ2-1	CATSRGQASYNEQFF
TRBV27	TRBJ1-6	CASSLSGLASPLHF
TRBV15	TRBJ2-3	CATRSGNPEVTDTQYF
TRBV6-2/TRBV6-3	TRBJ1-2	CASSYRQGARIYGYTF
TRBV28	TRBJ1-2	CASRQLNYGYTF
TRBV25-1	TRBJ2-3	CASRKSGKNTDTQYF
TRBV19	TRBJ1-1	CASRGGGRTEAFF
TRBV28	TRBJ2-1	CASSPPPGTYNEQFF
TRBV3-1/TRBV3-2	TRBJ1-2	CASSPRDTLYYGYTF
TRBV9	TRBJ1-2	CASSPGTGDYGYTF
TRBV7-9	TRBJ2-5	CASSSGQGGLTQYF
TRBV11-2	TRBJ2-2	CASSITFGGTGELFF
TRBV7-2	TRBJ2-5	CASRSDRGGETQYF
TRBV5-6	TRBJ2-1	CASSRDRGSWNEQFF
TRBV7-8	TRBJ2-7	CASSLQTGPYEQYF
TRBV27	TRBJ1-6	CASGGQGYNSPLHF
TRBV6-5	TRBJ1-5	CASSLFSNQPQHF
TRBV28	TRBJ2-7	CATAGPIIGEQYF
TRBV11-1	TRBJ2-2	CASSLRGNTGELFF
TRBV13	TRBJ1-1	CASSPRTGETEAFF
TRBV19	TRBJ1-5	CASSVGDRGNRRNQPQHF
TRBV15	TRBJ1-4	CATSREGGQIGKLFF
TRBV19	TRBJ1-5	CASSVLGTPAGGNQPQHF
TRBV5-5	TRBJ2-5	CASSLRTTYQETQYF
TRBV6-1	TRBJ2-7	CASSEQGAGYEQYF
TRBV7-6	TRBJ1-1	CASSRRTGRGNTEAFF
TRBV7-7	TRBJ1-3	CASSPGLNSGNTIYF
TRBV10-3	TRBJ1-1	CAISVTPSTEAFF
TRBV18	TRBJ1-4	CASSFSSGTINERLFF
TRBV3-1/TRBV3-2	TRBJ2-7	CASSRQGSYEQYF
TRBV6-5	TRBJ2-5	CASSYSGDGETQYF
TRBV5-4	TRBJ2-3	CASSSKQEHTDTQYF
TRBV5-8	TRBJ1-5	CASSSWTGNQPQHF
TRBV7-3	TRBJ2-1	CASSSAGTIYNEQFF
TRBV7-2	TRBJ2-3	CASSEGGATDTQYF
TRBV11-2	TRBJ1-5	CASSLSVSQPQHF
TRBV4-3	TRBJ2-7	CASSHYRSSYEQYF
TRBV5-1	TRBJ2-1	CASSYHEQFF
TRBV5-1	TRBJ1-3	CASSWAGVKGNTIYF
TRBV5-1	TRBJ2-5	CASSLGREGETQYF
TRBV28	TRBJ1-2	CASSLTVPRDGYTF
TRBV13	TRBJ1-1	CASTRQASYTEAFF
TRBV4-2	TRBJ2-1	CASSQEGGDEQFF
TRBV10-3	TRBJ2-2	CAISETSGGRNTGELFF
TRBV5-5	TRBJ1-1	CASSPGGALDTEAFF
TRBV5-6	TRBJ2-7	CASSPEQAVDLREQYF
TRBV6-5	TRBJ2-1	CASSRREAYNEQFF
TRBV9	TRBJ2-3	CASSETSGASTDTQYF
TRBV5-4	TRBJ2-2	CASGPSDREETGELFF